These 23 T cell receptor beta chains were all obtained from the same sample, sequenced in a study of T cell responses to AZD1222 COVID-19 vaccine. Produced via immunoSEQ multiplex PCR; TCRdb's table is partial and in-frame only. In the table there are approximately 100,000 clones, 80% to 95% of which are singletons. Specimen: peripheral blood, collected on day 0 of AZD1222 vaccination. These receptors originate from an adult in good health.

The chain is built from TRBV27 and TRBJ2-7; 7 positions match TRBD1. J gave up 2 bases and V 5 bases, and 9 bases lay outside the gene matches. Germline CDR1 MNHEY, CDR2 SMNVEV (reference sequence). The CDR3 runs to 15 residues. CDR3 sequence reads: CASSPALDRPYEQYF. The CDR3 DNA follows: TGTGCCAGCAGTCCAGCATTGGACAGGCCCTACGAGCAGTACTTC.

The rearrangement joins TRBV18 to TRBJ2-1, with TRBD2 matching 10 bases. The CDR3 sequence is 14 residues long. The V gene's germline CDR1 is KGHSH and CDR2 LQKENI. V was pared by 0 bases and J by 8 bases, with 1 base of the junction left unmatched. In DNA, the CDR3 is TGTGCCAGCTCACCACCTACTAGCGGGGATGAGCAGTTCTTC. This gives the protein CASSPPTSGDEQFF.

V usage is TRBV29-1 and J usage is TRBJ1-4; D is unclear. The length of the CDR3 is 13 residues. V was shortened by 4 bases and J by 7 bases, with 13 bases between the two germline ends. Germline values: CDR1 SQVTM, CDR2 ANQGSEA. The CDR3 sequence is CSVGTDSTEKLFF. The CDR3 nucleotides are TGCAGCGTTGGTACGGATTCTACTGAAAAACTGTTTTTT.

The chain has TRBV29-1 and TRBJ2-7, with TRBD1 identical over 7 bases. The CDR3 length is 14 residues. V lost 5 bases, J lost 2 bases, and 9 bases stayed unmatched. Germline lookup yields CDR1 SQVTM and CDR2 ANQGSEA. Here the CDR3 reads CSVSTTGMAYEQYF. In DNA, the CDR3 is TGCAGCGTTTCAACGACAGGGATGGCCTACGAGCAGTACTTC.

This clone was picked up one time. The chain has TRBV6-5 and TRBJ1-1; D not certain. The CDR3 consists of 11 residues. Trimming left V 10 bases short and J 7 bases short, with 13 bases between. CDR1 is MNHEY, CDR2 SVGAGI, per germline. CDR3 coding DNA: TGTGCCACTCTTCTCCTTGGTGAAGCTTTCTTT. Translation gives CATLLLGEAFF.

The chain is built from TRBV6-5 and TRBJ2-1; D perhaps matches TRBD2 (5 bases). The V gene's germline CDR1 is MNHEY and CDR2 SVGAGI. The CDR3 is 12 residues long. V was cut by 3 bases and J by 8 bases, with 8 bases left in between. CDR3 amino acids: CASSYEGYEQFF. For the CDR3, the DNA is TGTGCCAGCAGTTATGAGGGCTATGAGCAGTTCTTC.

This chain joins TRBV3-1 (or the pseudogene TRBV3-2) and TRBJ2-3; the D gene is possibly TRBD2 (7 bases). This CDR3 region has 15 residues. Trimming pared 3 bases from V and 2 bases from J, leaving 12 bases between. Germline V CDR1 and CDR2: LGHDT, YNNKEL (reference sequence). CDR3 in amino acids: CASSQGGPVTDTQYF. As DNA, the CDR3 is TGTGCCAGCAGCCAGGGGGGGCCGGTCACAGATACGCAGTATTTT.

V is TRBV28 and J is TRBJ1-3; D not resolved. The CDR3 extends over 12 amino acids. CDR1 is MDHEN and CDR2 is SYDVKM in the germline V gene. Trimming took off 7 bases at V and 4 bases at J, with 8 bases between the two ends. CDR3 region: CASTGGGNTIYF. The CDR3 region has the DNA TGTGCCAGCACAGGTGGGGGAAACACCATATATTTT.

The rearrangement links TRBV27 to TRBJ2-7; D gene ambiguous. CDR3 length: 13 amino acids. Germline V gene lookup returns CDR1 MNHEY and CDR2 SMNVEV (reference sequence). V lost 5 bases, J lost 7 bases, and 15 bases lay in between. CDR3 DNA: TGTGCCAGCAGTATCCGACACCCGAGGGAGCAGTACTTC. Protein: CASSIRHPREQYF.

The rearrangement uses TRBV5-6 and TRBJ2-3; 14 nucleotides agree with TRBD2. The CDR3 length is 18 residues. The germline V gene has CDR1 SGHDT and CDR2 YYEEEE. The ends lost 2 bases at V and 4 bases at J; junction bases unmatched: 9. The CDR3 loop is CASSFLGLAGGLSDTQYF. The DNA of the CDR3 is TGTGCCAGCAGCTTCCTCGGACTAGCGGGGGGTTTATCAGATACGCAGTATTTT.

The genes are TRBV10-3 and TRBJ2-7; no reliable D call. The CDR3 sequence is 13 residues long. V was pared by 10 bases and J by 1 base, with 14 bases between. Germline CDR1 is ENHRY and CDR2 is SYGVKD. Here the CDR3 DNA reads TGTGCCACCGACACTCAGGAGTCCTACGAGCAGTACTTC. Residues: CATDTQESYEQYF.

This clone has a handful of counts. The gene calls are TRBV7-9 and TRBJ2-7; D remains ambiguous. This CDR3 region has 13 residues. The germline V gene has CDR1 SEHNR and CDR2 FQNEAQ (reference sequence). Trimming stripped 5 bases from V and 6 bases from J, with 14 bases between. The CDR3 nucleotides are TGTGCCAGCAGCCTCATCGTGTCTGGCGAGCAGTACTTC. This gives the protein CASSLIVSGEQYF.

The gene calls are TRBV3-1 (or the pseudogene TRBV3-2) and TRBJ1-2; TRBD1 might be the D (5 bases). V was pared by 2 bases and J by 1 base, with 5 bases between. The CDR3 length is 13 residues. The V gene's germline CDR1 is LGHDT and CDR2 YNNKEL (reference sequence). The CDR3 DNA follows: TGTGCCAGCAGCCAACAGGGTAACTATGGCTACACCTTC. Its protein is CASSQQGNYGYTF.

The V call is TRBV5-8, the J call TRBJ1-1; D uncertain. Germline lookup yields CDR1 SGHTS and CDR2 YDEGEE. Trimming cost V 4 bases and J 4 bases, with 14 bases left between them. CDR3 size: 14 residues. In DNA, the CDR3 is TGTGCCAGCAGCCCCTGGACGGCCCTCACTGAAGCTTTCTTT. Protein: CASSPWTALTEAFF.

The rearrangement joins TRBV18 to TRBJ2-7; TRBD1 is a possible D gene (6 bases). CDR1 and CDR2 (germline): KGHSH, LQKENI. The CDR3 has 16 amino acids. V was clipped by 3 bases and J by 0 bases, with 15 bases between them. CDR3 coding DNA: TGTGCCAGCTCACCCTTTGGTCAGGGGACCTCCTACGAGCAGTACTTC. Protein sequence: CASSPFGQGTSYEQYF.

The V call is TRBV5-5, the J call TRBJ1-2; unclear D gene. This CDR3 is built from 13 residues. Germline values: CDR1 SGHKS, CDR2 YYEKEE (reference sequence). V was cut by 3 bases and J by 3 bases, with 9 bases left in between. In DNA form, the CDR3 reads TGTGCCAGCAGCTCTACTGGAGACTATGGCTACACCTTC. It is translated as CASSSTGDYGYTF. Filled out from reference TRBV5-5 and TRBJ1-2, the complete variable domain reads DAGVTQSPTHLIKTRGQQVTLRCSPISGHKSVSWYQQVLGQGPQFIFQYYEKEERGRGNFPDRFSARQFPNYSSELNVNALLLGDSALYLCASSSTGDYGYTFGSGTRLTVV.

Here the CDR3 DNA reads TGTGCCAGCAGCCCAAAGGGGGGTTCTCTTTCTGAAGCTTTCTTT. This encodes CASSPKGGSLSEAFF. The chain couples TRBV7-9 to TRBJ1-1; TRBD1 might be the D (6 bases). The CDR3 contains 15 residues. V was pared by 5 bases and J by 6 bases, with 19 bases between. Germline CDR1 is SEHNR and CDR2 is FQNEAQ (reference sequence).

V is TRBV5-4 and J is TRBJ2-2; D is tentatively TRBD1 or TRBD2 (5 bases each). CDR3 length: 15 residues. Germline CDR1 SGHNT, CDR2 YYREEE (reference sequence). V was trimmed by 2 bases and J by 6 bases, leaving 14 bases between them. The CDR3 is CASSFWGKVSGELFF. The CDR3, as DNA: TGTGCCAGCAGCTTTTGGGGGAAAGTCTCCGGGGAGCTGTTTTTT.

Note on this clone: The sample contains more than one DNA sequence encoding this CDR3. The V call is TRBV7-6, the J call TRBJ1-1, with D hard to call. The germline V and J ends were trimmed by 5 bases and 0 bases, with 10 bases remaining between them. From germline, CDR1 is SGHVS and CDR2 FNYEAQ. The CDR3 is 14 amino acids. The CDR3 region is CASSLGGMNTEAFF. The CDR3 DNA reads as TGTGCCAGCAGCCTCGGAGGGATGAACACTGAAGCTTTCTTT.

V is TRBV27 and J is TRBJ2-3, with unresolved D. In germline, CDR1 is MNHEY, CDR2 SMNVEV (reference sequence). V was clipped by 6 bases and J by 0 bases, with 7 bases between them. This CDR3 has 13 amino acids. Here the CDR3 reads CASRPSSTDTQYF. CDR3 DNA sequence: TGTGCCAGCAGGCCGTCTAGCACAGATACGCAGTATTTT.

The chain joins TRBV4-1 to TRBJ2-1; 8 bases are a match to TRBD2. Germline V lookup: CDR1 MGHRA, CDR2 YSYEKL. V trimming: 2 bases; J trimming: 6 bases; junction bases outside the gene matches: 6. This CDR3 has 15 amino acids. Written as DNA, the CDR3 is TGCGCCAGCAGCCAACGGGAGGGGGGCCTCAATGAGCAGTTCTTC. This encodes CASSQREGGLNEQFF.

The chain carries TRBV10-3 and TRBJ2-3, with D tentatively TRBD2 (5 bases). In germline, CDR1 is ENHRY, CDR2 SYGVKD. The CDR3 has 14 amino acids. Trimming removed 6 bases at V and 3 bases at J, with 13 bases between. The CDR3 is CAISTGEGTDTQYF. Written as DNA, the CDR3 is TGTGCCATCAGCACCGGGGAAGGTACAGATACGCAGTATTTT.

The V call is TRBV6-6, the J call TRBJ2-7, with D unclear. The CDR3 is 13 amino acids. V shed 2 bases and J shed 5 bases, with 10 bases lying between them. Germline-derived CDR1 and CDR2 are MNHNY and SVGAGI (reference sequence). The DNA for the CDR3 is TGTGCCAGCAGTTACGGGCAGGTGGACGAGCAGTACTTC. This encodes CASSYGQVDEQYF.